This TCR beta chain was captured in a study of shared clonotypes between healthy human individuals (dated by TCRdb to between 2020 and 2021). As for the study more broadly: A couple of women and a few men aged 18 to 49 years were included in the cohort. Per donor, three plates each were used for CD4 naive and CD4 memory, two for CD8 naive, and one for CD8 memory. To estimate repertoire size and how much clonotypes are shared between individuals, the study performed deep sequencing of blood TCR repertoires from about 5 healthy adults. Different laboratories and diverse techniques were used to prepare libraries and sequence TCR repertoires, to increase sequencing depth and limit assay-specific biases. Each donor's leukapheresis produced roughly between about 0.85 and 10 billion PBMCs. Paper-wide results and their limitations: Higher generation probabilities were observed for clonotypes shared by all four sorted-subset donors than for non-shared clonotypes. The small number of donors limited the genetic and exposure-history diversity represented. Incomplete sequencing was indicated by rarefaction of sorted-subset datasets, despite the large sequencing depth. Based on pairwise subsampling, the degree of clonotype sharing among donors was expected to be affected by sequencing depth. Estimated clonotype richness was generally larger for naive than for memory subsets. Only blood was sampled, and tissue TCR repertoires likely differ from those in blood. About 5% of naive CD4, 3.5% of naive CD8, approximately 2.2% of memory CD4, and approximately 0.4% of memory CD8 clonotypes were shared across several donors.

There are 14 amino acids in the CDR3, from cysteine to phenylalanine inclusive. Just the 42-base CDR3 DNA is kept, in frame starting at base 1. V loses 6 bases, J loses 1 base, and the germline ends lie 8 bases apart. CDR1 SGHNT and CDR2 YYREEE are derived from the germline V gene (reference sequence). Using the deep immunoSEQ assay, multiplex PCR amplified TCR CDR3 regions from genomic DNA. Extracted genomic DNA from each cell subset was distributed evenly across all wells of several immunoSEQ 96-well plates, and each plate was treated as a replicate. For sorted subsets, each replicate PCR was loaded with approximately 0.2 ug genomic DNA, equivalent to approximately 27,000 T cell genomes. Purified libraries were measured with a Qubit 3.0 fluorometer, size-checked on a Bioanalyzer 2100, and measured again with the KAPA Library Quantification kit. Each immunoSEQ 96-well plate was sequenced on its own single-read 150-cycle Illumina NextSeq 550 flow cell. The original pipeline was this. Because the immunoSEQ output held only junctional sequences and lacked quality scores, the filtering could not match the filtering applied to full-length reads. To assign V/J genes and CDR3, sequences were annotated using PyIR, a Python wrapper for IgBLAST v1.9, with IMGT germline references. Reads were removed for weak V/J assignments (E-value above 1e-6), missing CDR3, stop codons, out-of-frame junctions, or ambiguous translated residues. V3J clonotypes were defined as sequences sharing the same inferred V gene, J gene, and CDR3 amino acid sequence. To compute the percentage overlap between repertoires, the number of shared unique clonotypes was divided by the size of the smaller repertoire. Repertoire richness was assessed with RTK rarefaction, the Chao1 estimator, and Recon v2.1 estimates of unobserved clonotypes. For all TCRbeta clonotypes obtained by the gDNA method from a few donors, generation probabilities were computed with OLGA. Here the immuneACCESS table is served through TCRdb, limited to in-frame sequences with V and J called. Missing clones are a known gap in these copies; in checked studies unresolved V genes cover under half, and the rest lacks a known reason. That table supplies the V and J calls and clone size; D and trimming were determined from the DNA. This sample gives about 1.1 million clones in total; 78% of them show up just once. The ten biggest clones cover about 0.52% of the sample.

The donors were healthy, HIV-negative adults who had no recently reported acute infections or vaccinations. Every donor was a Caucasian adult living in Nashville, Tennessee, USA. Magnetic negative selection was used to enrich CD4+ T cells, after which naive cells were positively selected on CD45RA and the negative fraction became the memory subset. Blood was obtained by leukapheresis, after which PBMCs were separated by Ficoll-Histopaque density gradient centrifugation and cryopreserved in liquid nitrogen vapor phase. Purity and quantity of every magnetically sorted T cell population were checked by analytical flow cytometry. Genomic DNA was isolated from each sorted fraction and quantified by UV absorbance on a Nanodrop 2000c. Regarding this clone: Its antigen remains undetermined. Base quality data are lacking; no much larger clone is found one base away.

This TCR derives from a man aged 18 to 29 in good health. Some clones in this sample may be carry-over from other donors' samples. The sequenced sample consisted of memory CD4+ T cells from PBMCs. The sample's cell subset or site, from its label and the paper: CD45RA-negative fraction. This sequence uses TRBV5-4 and TRBJ2-6, and perhaps TRBD2 as D gene, on 5 matching bases. The DNA sequence is as follows: TGTGCCAGCACTTCGGGATCTGGGGCCAACGTCCTGACTTTC. Its protein reads: CASTSGSGANVLTF.